This TCR beta chain came from a study of cytomegalovirus exposure and HLA in healthy donors. The PCR ran on 60 Vbeta and 13 Jbeta primers. Data came from immunoSEQ multiplex PCR; TCRdb stores just in-frame clones and leaves some out. The top ten clones hold about 12% of a sample with tens of thousands of clones, around 72% of them seen once. This clone was found once. The antigen is undetermined. Points from the study as a whole: Other equally common chains were less clonally expanded than HLA-associated TCR beta chains, a later analysis showed. Accurate prediction of HLA-A and HLA-B alleles (for most subjects) was reportedly achieved from TCR beta sequences.

The receptor's source is a woman aged 35 to 49 in good health and CMV-seropositive. The sample was PBMCs.

CDR3 loop: CASSLGRGGQETQYF. The CDR3 DNA sequence: TGTGCCAGCAGCTTAGGTCGGGGGGGGCAAGAGACCCAGTACTTC. The V and J genes are TRBV7-2 and TRBJ2-5, with 8 bases matching TRBD2. Per the germline V gene, CDR1 is SGHTA and CDR2 is FQGNSA. The CDR3 covers 15 residues. Losses at the gene ends were 1 base for V and 2 bases for J; bases not matched to a gene: 3.